This paragraph reports one T cell receptor (beta chain). The junction differs from germline at one of its ends, possibly a read error. An immunoSEQ assay, version v3.0, was performed at survey level. This table comes from immunoSEQ multiplex PCR, and its TCRdb copy is limited to in-frame clones, with some not included. The sample shows tens of thousands of clones, around 86% of them seen only once. From germline, CDR1 is SSHAT and CDR2 FNYEAQ (reference sequence). The CDR3 has 13 residues. These data belong to a study of long-term antiretroviral therapy in people with HIV. This TCR came from a man younger than 35 with HIV. The sequencing here drew on unsorted PBMCs, taken 1 year after starting antiretroviral therapy. V gene TRBV7-7 combines with J gene TRBJ2-7, with TRBD2 as a possible D gene (5 bases). CDR3 sequence (DNA): TGTGCTAGCAGCTTAGCCGGGGACTACGAGCAGTACTTC. It encodes CASSLAGDYEQYF.